The TCR beta chain described here comes from a study of patients and donors after allogeneic stem cell transplantation. TCRdb re-derived calls from the RT-PCR reads in MiXCR, one entry per CDR3 protein. The repertoire holds roughly 230,000 distinct CDR3 sequences, with 13% to 15% as singletons. What was sequenced was blood, either unsorted or a sorted T cell fraction (not recorded which). The TCR comes from a human donor who was either an allogeneic HSCT recipient or a stem cell or donor lymphocyte infusion donor (not recorded which). It is not recorded whose cells these are; they may come from a transplant donor.

The CDR3 here is CAWSSRGLRTEAFF. CDR3 in DNA: TGTGCCTGGAGTAGTCGGGGGCTTCGCACTGAAGCTTTCTTT. V usage is TRBV30 and J usage is TRBJ1-1, with a possible D match to TRBD1 (6 bases). Germline-derived CDR1 and CDR2 are GTSNPN and SVGIG (reference sequence). CDR3 length equals 14 residues. The germline V and J ends were trimmed by 2 bases and 4 bases, with 14 bases remaining between them.